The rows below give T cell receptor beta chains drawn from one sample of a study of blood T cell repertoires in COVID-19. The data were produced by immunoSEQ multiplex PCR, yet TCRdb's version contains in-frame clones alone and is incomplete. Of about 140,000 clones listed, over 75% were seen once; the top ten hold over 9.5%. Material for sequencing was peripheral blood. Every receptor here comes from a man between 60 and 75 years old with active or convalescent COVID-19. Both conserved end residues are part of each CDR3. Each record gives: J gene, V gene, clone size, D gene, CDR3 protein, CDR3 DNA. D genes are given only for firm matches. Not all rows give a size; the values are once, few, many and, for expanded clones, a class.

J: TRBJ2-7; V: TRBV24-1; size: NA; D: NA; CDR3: CATSEGGAYEQYF; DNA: TGTGCCACCAGTGAAGGAGGGGCCTACGAGCAGTACTTC
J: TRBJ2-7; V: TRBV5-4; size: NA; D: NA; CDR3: CASSLTRGSSYEQYF; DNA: TGTGCCAGCAGCCTCACCCGGGGGAGCTCCTACGAGCAGTACTTC
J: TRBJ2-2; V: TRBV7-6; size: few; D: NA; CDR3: CASSFGTPGELFF; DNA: TGTGCCAGCAGCTTTGGGACTCCAGGGGAGCTGTTTTTT
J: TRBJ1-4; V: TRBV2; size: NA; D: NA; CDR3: CASSRELATNEKLFF; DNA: TGTGCCAGCAGTCGAGAGTTGGCAACTAATGAAAAACTGTTTTTT
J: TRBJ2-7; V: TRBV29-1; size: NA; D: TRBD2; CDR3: CSVGFSLAEGRDEQYF; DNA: TGCAGCGTTGGTTTTTCCCTAGCGGAGGGGAGGGACGAGCAGTACTTC
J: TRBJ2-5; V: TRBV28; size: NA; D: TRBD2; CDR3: CASSDPSGKETQYF; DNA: TGTGCCAGCAGTGACCCCAGCGGGAAGGAGACCCAGTACTTC
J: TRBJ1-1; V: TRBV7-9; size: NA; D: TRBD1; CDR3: CASSLGDRSFTEAFF; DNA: TGTGCCAGCAGCTTAGGGGACAGAAGTTTCACTGAAGCTTTCTTT
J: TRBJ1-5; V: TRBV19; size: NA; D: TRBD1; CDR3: CASSPLGTGDQPQHF; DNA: TGTGCCAGTAGTCCTCTTGGGACAGGAGATCAGCCCCAGCATTTT
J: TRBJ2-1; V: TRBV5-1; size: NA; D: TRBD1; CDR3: CASRRQGAGDEQFF; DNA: TGCGCCAGCAGGCGACAGGGGGCGGGGGATGAGCAGTTCTTC
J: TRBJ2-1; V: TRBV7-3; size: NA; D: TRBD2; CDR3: CASSLTPGLGINNEQFF; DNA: TGTGCCAGCAGCTTAACGCCGGGACTAGGGATTAACAATGAGCAGTTCTTC
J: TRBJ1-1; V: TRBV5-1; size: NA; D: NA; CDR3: CASSLEGLNTEAFF; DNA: TGCGCCAGCAGCTTGGAGGGGTTGAACACTGAAGCTTTCTTT
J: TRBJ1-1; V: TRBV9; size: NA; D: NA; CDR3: CASSVGGDSGNTEAFF; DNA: TGTGCCAGCAGCGTAGGGGGGGACTCAGGGAACACTGAAGCTTTCTTT
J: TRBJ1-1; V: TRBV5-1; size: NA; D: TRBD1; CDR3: CASRGTGMNTEAFF; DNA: TGCGCCAGCCGGGGGACAGGGATGAACACTGAAGCTTTCTTT
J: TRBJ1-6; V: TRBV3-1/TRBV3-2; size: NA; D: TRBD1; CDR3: CASSQEGQGNSPLHF; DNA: TGTGCCAGCAGCCAAGAGGGACAGGGGAATTCACCCCTCCACTTT
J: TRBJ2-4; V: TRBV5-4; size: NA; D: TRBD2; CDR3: CASSAGLAGAGIQYF; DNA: TGTGCCAGCAGCGCGGGACTAGCGGGGGCCGGCATTCAGTACTTC
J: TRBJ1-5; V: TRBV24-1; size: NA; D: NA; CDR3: CATSKGDQPQHF; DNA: TGTGCCACCAGTAAGGGGGATCAGCCCCAGCATTTT
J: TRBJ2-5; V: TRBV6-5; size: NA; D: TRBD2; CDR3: CASSETGGPETQYF; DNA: TGTGCCAGCAGCGAGACGGGAGGGCCAGAGACCCAGTACTTC
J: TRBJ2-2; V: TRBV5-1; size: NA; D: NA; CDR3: CASSRTLNTGELFF; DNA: TGCGCCAGCAGCCGGACACTAAACACCGGGGAGCTGTTTTTT
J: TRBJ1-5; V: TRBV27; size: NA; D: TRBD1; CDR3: CASSLSIQGYQPQHF; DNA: TGTGCCAGCAGTTTATCAATACAGGGGTATCAGCCCCAGCATTTT
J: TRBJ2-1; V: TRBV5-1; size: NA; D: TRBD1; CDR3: CASREPQDRSSYNEQFF; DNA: TGCGCCAGCAGGGAACCTCAGGACAGGAGCTCCTACAATGAGCAGTTCTTC
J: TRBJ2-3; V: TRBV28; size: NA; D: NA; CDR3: CASSLENWDTQYF; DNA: TGTGCCAGCAGTTTAGAAAACTGGGATACGCAGTATTTT
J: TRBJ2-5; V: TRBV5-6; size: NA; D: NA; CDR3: CASSLSPSQETQYF; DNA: TGTGCCAGCAGCTTGAGCCCGAGCCAAGAGACCCAGTACTTC
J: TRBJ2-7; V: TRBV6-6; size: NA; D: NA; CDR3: CASSYSLDRPYEQYF; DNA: TGTGCCAGCAGTTACTCTCTTGACAGACCCTACGAGCAGTACTTC
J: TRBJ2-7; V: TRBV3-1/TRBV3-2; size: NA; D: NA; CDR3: CASSQDRNNRHEQYF; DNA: TGTGCCAGCAGCCAAGATCGGAACAACAGACACGAGCAGTACTTC
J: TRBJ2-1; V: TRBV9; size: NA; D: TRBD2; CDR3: CASSASGSYNEQFF; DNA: TGTGCCAGCAGCGCTAGCGGGAGTTACAATGAGCAGTTCTTC
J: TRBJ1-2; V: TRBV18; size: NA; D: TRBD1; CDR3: CASSPGQGRSDYGYTF; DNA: TGTGCCAGCTCACCGGGACAGGGCCGAAGCGACTATGGCTACACCTTC
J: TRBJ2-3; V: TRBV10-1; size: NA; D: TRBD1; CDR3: CASSEGPGQGATDTQYF; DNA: TGCGCCAGCAGTGAGGGACCGGGACAGGGGGCAACAGATACGCAGTATTTT
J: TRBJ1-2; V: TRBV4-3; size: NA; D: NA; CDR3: CASSQDRGGAWLGYTF; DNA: TGCGCCAGCAGCCAAGATAGGGGGGGCGCTTGGTTAGGCTACACCTTC
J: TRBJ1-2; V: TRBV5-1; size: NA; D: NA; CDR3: CASSLDGVLGYTF; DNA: TGCGCCAGCAGCTTGGACGGGGTCTTGGGCTACACCTTC
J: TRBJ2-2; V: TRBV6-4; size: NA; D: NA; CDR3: CASSPQIANTGELFF; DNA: TGTGCCAGCAGTCCACAGATCGCGAACACCGGGGAGCTGTTTTTT
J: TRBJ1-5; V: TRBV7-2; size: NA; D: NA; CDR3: CASRKAPGLSNQPQHF; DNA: TGTGCCAGCAGAAAAGCCCCCGGACTGAGCAATCAGCCCCAGCATTTT
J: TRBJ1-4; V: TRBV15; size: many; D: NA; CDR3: CATSRDLAANEKLFF; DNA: TGTGCCACCAGCAGAGATCTGGCGGCGAATGAAAAACTGTTTTTT
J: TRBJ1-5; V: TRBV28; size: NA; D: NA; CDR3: CASSLSRDTLNQPQHF; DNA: TGTGCCAGCAGTTTAAGTCGGGACACCCTGAATCAGCCCCAGCATTTT
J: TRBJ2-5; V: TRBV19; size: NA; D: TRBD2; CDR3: CASSTVLAGVGETQYF; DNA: TGTGCCAGTAGTACCGTACTAGCGGGAGTAGGAGAGACCCAGTACTTC
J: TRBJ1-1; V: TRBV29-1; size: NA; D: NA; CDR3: CSARTDSNTEAFF; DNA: TGCAGCGCTCGGACAGATTCGAACACTGAAGCTTTCTTT
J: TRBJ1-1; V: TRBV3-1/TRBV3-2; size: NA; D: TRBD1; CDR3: CASSPYGGQGGLAFF; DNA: TGTGCCAGCAGCCCCTATGGGGGACAGGGGGGTTTGGCTTTCTTT
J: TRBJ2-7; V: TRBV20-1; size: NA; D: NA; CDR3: CSASLGRLYEQYF; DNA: TGCAGTGCTAGTTTGGGGAGGCTCTACGAGCAGTACTTC
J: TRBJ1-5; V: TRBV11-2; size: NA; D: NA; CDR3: CASSFGGGQPQHF; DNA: TGTGCCAGCAGCTTCGGGGGTGGGCAGCCCCAGCATTTT
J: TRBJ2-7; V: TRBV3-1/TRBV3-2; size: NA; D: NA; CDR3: CASSQNPESSYEQYF; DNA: TGTGCCAGCAGCCAGAACCCGGAGAGCTCCTACGAGCAGTACTTC
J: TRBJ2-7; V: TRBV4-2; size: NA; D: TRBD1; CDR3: CASSQTPAGGKEQYF; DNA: TGTGCCAGCAGCCAAACCCCTGCAGGGGGCAAAGAGCAGTACTTC
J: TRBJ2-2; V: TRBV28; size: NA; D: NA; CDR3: CASSFRNTGELFF; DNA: TGTGCCAGCAGTTTCAGGAACACCGGGGAGCTGTTTTTT
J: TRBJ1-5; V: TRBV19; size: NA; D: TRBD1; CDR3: CACNYRGGNQPQHF; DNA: TGTGCCTGCAATTACAGGGGTGGCAATCAGCCCCAGCATTTT
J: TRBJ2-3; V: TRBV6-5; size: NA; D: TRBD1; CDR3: CASSGQGAGTQYF; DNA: TGTGCCAGCAGCGGACAGGGGGCTGGGACGCAGTATTTT
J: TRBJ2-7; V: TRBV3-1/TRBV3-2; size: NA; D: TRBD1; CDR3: CASSQARDRDEQYF; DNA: TGTGCCAGCAGCCAGGCGCGGGACAGGGACGAGCAGTACTTC
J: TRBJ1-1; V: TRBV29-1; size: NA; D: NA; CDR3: CSAHEGFEAFF; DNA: TGCAGCGCTCACGAGGGTTTTGAAGCTTTCTTT
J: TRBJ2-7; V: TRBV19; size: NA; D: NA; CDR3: CASSMGAGTYEQYF; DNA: TGTGCCAGTAGTATGGGGGCAGGTACCTACGAGCAGTACTTC
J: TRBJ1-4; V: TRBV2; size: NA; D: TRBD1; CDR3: CASRGQGDEKLFF; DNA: TGTGCCAGCAGGGGACAGGGTGATGAAAAACTGTTTTTT
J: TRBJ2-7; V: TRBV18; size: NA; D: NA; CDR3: CASSLGSQGLDEQYF; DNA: TGTGCCAGCTCACTTGGGTCCCAGGGGTTGGACGAGCAGTACTTC
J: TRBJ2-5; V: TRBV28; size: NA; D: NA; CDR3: CASRALGAGETQYF; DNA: TGTGCCAGCAGAGCACTAGGGGCGGGGGAGACCCAGTACTTC
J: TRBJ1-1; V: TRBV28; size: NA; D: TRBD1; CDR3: CASSLYGQGATRAEAFF; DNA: TGTGCCAGCAGTTTATATGGACAGGGGGCGACGCGCGCTGAAGCTTTCTTT
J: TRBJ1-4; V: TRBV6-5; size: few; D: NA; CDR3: CASSSPGLKNEKLFF; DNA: TGTGCCAGCAGTTCTCCGGGACTGAAGAATGAAAAACTGTTTTTT
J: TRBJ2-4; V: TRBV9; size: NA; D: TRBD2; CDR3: CASSPGLAGTESAKNIQYF; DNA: TGTGCCAGCAGCCCGGGACTAGCGGGGACAGAATCAGCCAAAAACATTCAGTACTTC
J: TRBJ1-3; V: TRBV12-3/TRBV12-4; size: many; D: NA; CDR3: CASNSPAGNTIYF; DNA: TGTGCCAGCAATTCCCCTGCGGGAAACACCATATATTTT
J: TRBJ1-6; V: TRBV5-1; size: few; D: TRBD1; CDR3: CASSPTGQGDNSPLHF; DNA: TGCGCCAGCAGCCCAACCGGACAGGGGGACAATTCACCCCTCCACTTT
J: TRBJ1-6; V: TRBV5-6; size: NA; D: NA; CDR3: CASSLYSYIRNSPLHF; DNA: TGTGCCAGCAGCTTGTACAGCTATATTCGTAATTCACCCCTCCACTTT
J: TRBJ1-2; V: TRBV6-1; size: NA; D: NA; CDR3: CASSETGTGYGYTF; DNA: TGTGCCAGCAGTGAAACAGGGACCGGCTATGGCTACACCTTC
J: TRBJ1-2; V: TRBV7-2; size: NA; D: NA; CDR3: CASRVTGNYGYTF; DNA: TGTGCCAGCAGGGTGACAGGCAACTATGGCTACACCTTC
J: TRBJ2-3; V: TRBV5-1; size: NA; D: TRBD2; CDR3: CASSRSEGRAGDTQYF; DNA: TGCGCCAGCAGCCGATCAGAGGGGAGGGCGGGAGATACGCAGTATTTT
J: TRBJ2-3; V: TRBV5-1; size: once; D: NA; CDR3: CASSPQDTRSTDTQYF; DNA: TGCGCCAGCAGTCCCCAGGACACAAGAAGCACAGATACGCAGTATTTT
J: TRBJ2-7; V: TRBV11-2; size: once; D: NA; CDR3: CASSLDSGGYEQYF; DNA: TGTGCCAGCAGCTTAGATAGCGGAGGTTACGAGCAGTACTTC